This T cell receptor (beta chain) emerged from a study of cytomegalovirus exposure and HLA in healthy donors. Findings and caveats of the study: Among CMV-associated TCR beta chains, most appeared HLA-restricted in a later analysis.

Donors consisted of healthy bone marrow donors. PCR involved 60 Vbeta and 13 Jbeta primers. The assay was immunoSEQ multiplex PCR, and TCRdb's table has in-frame clones only and misses some. Among approximately 190,000 clones, roughly an eighth were seen once, and the ten largest hold less than 8.5%. With regard to this clone: The antigen remains undetermined.

V shed 1 base and J 7 bases; nucleotides not matched to a gene: 9. Germline V gene sequence: CDR1 SEHNR, CDR2 FQNEAQ (reference sequence). CDR3 length equals 16 residues. This receptor was taken from a middle-aged man in good health and CMV-seropositive. The sequenced sample consisted of PBMCs. The chain uses TRBV7-9 and TRBJ1-4; 7 bases line up with TRBD1. The CDR3: CASSLDVGQRGEKLFF. The CDR3 DNA reads TGTGCCAGCAGCTTAGATGTGGGACAGAGGGGTGAAAAACTGTTTTTT.